Each of the 8 T cell receptor beta chains below was sequenced from the same sample in a study of cytomegalovirus exposure and HLA in healthy donors (dated by TCRdb to 2015 to 2018). The library relied on the immunoSEQ multiplex PCR assay. The multiplex PCR relied on a mix of 60 forward primers for TCR Vbeta segments and 13 reverse primers for TCR Jbeta segments. Drawn from immuneACCESS, this table holds only the in-frame rearrangements with V and J called that TCRdb kept. Clones are partly lost; checked studies trace under half to an unresolved V gene and leave the rest unexplained. In this sample the table shows approximately 170,000 clones, approximately 78% of which occur a single time. Roughly 0.75% of the sample is in the top ten clones. Sequenced material: PBMCs. The source of these receptors is a woman younger than 30 in good health and CMV-seronegative.

The chain employs TRBV7-2 and TRBJ2-2; D unclear. The ends were cut back, 3 bases at V and 3 bases at J, with 5 bases in the middle. Per germline, CDR1 SGHTA and CDR2 FQGNSA. This CDR3 contains 13 residues. In nucleotides, the CDR3 is TGTGCCAGCAGCTTTCGTTACACCGGGGAGCTGTTTTTT. Translating gives CASSFRYTGELFF. The variable domain in full, with the rest retrieved from reference TRBV7-2 and TRBJ2-2, is GAGVSQSPSNKVTEKGKDVELRCDPISGHTALYWYRQSLGQGLEFLIYFQGNSAPDKSGLPSDRFSAERTGGSVSTLTIQRTQQEDSAVYLCASSFRYTGELFFGEGSRLTVL.

The chain is built from TRBV29-1 and TRBJ1-4; D may be TRBD1 (5 bases). Germline V gene lookup returns CDR1 SQVTM and CDR2 ANQGSEA. This CDR3 is built from 13 residues. V shed 6 bases and J shed 3 bases, with 11 bases lying between them. This CDR3 reads CSVGQQANEKLFF. For the CDR3, the DNA is TGCAGCGTGGGTCAACAGGCTAATGAAAAACTGTTTTTT.

In its sample, this clone was seen a few times. This chain links TRBV27 with TRBJ2-7; TRBD2 matches at 8 bases. The CDR3 totals 15 residues. Per the germline V gene, CDR1 is MNHEY and CDR2 is SMNVEV (reference sequence). The V and J ends lost 4 bases and 2 bases, in that order; junction bases with no gene match: 7. The CDR3 here is CASSYTSGAAYEQYF. CDR3 in DNA: TGTGCCAGCAGTTATACTAGCGGAGCTGCCTACGAGCAGTACTTC.

This clone was seen a few times. J is TRBJ2-4 and V is TRBV27; 7 positions match TRBD2. The V gene's germline CDR1 is MNHEY and CDR2 SMNVEV (reference sequence). V shed 5 bases, J shed 8 bases, and the junction held 24 bases outside the gene matches. CDR3 length equals 19 residues. CDR3 nucleotides: TGTGCCAGCAGTCCCAATATAAATAGGAGGGAGGGCCTCGGGGACATTCAGTACTTC. Translated, it gives CASSPNINRREGLGDIQYF.

The chain is built from TRBV11-2 and TRBJ1-1; D might be TRBD1 (6 bases). V was cut by 1 base and J by 6 bases, with 15 bases left in between. The germline gives CDR1 SGHAT, CDR2 FQNNGV. The CDR3 length is 15 residues. CDR3 protein: CASSLGIGGNAEAFF. The CDR3 DNA reads as TGTGCCAGCAGCTTAGGTATTGGGGGCAACGCTGAAGCTTTCTTT.

This chain connects TRBV11-1 to TRBJ2-1; the match to TRBD2 covers 10 bases. The CDR3 is 15 residues long. V dropped 0 bases and J dropped 10; count of bases not matched to a gene: 6. The germline V gene encodes CDR1 SGHAT and CDR2 FQDESV (reference sequence). The DNA of the CDR3 is TGTGCCAGCAGCTTAGCGCAGGCTAGCGGGAGCGAGCAGTTCTTC. It is translated as CASSLAQASGSEQFF.

This sequence joins TRBV28 and TRBJ2-2; 8 bases are a match to TRBD2. The CDR3 has 15 amino acids. Unmatched junction bases numbered 7, after V lost 5 bases and J lost 5 bases. Germline CDR1 MDHEN, CDR2 SYDVKM. The CDR3 bases are TGTGCCAGCAGTAAGCGGGAGTGGGCTACCGGGGAGCTGTTTTTT. Encoded protein: CASSKREWATGELFF. Full variable domain (outside the CDR3, taken from reference TRBV28 and TRBJ2-2): DVKVTQSSRYLVKRTGEKVFLECVQDMDHENMFWYRQDPGLGLRLIYFSYDVKMKEKGDIPEGYSVSREKKERFSLILESASTNQTSMYLCASSKREWATGELFFGEGSRLTVL.

This clone was counted once. J is TRBJ2-1 and V is TRBV19, with D unresolved. V lost 3 bases, J lost 7 bases, and 7 bases lay in between. Germline CDR1 and CDR2: LNHDA and SQIVND (reference sequence). This CDR3 spans 12 amino acids. The CDR3 sequence is CASSMTGNEQFF. The CDR3 region has the DNA TGTGCCAGTAGTATGACCGGGAATGAGCAGTTCTTC.